These T cell receptor beta chains were read from a single sample in a study of cytomegalovirus exposure and HLA in healthy donors. Sequenced by immunoSEQ multiplex PCR; TCRdb stores in-frame clones only, minus some. The table lists some 200,000 clones, around 85% of them singletons. The sequenced sample consisted of PBMCs. The origin of the receptors is a girl aged 2 to 9 in good health and CMV-seronegative. The CDR3 runs from the conserved cysteine through the conserved F or W. A D gene is named only where the DNA matches it firmly. Only some rows state a clone size, as once, few, many or a class for expanded clones.

len | d_gene | j_gene | abundance | v_gene | CDR3nt | CDR3aa
17 | . | TRBJ2-5 | . | TRBV9 | TGTGCCAGCAGCGCGAGGGATCAAGTTGACATCCAAGAGACCCAGTACTTC | CASSARDQVDIQETQYF
15 | . | TRBJ2-7 | few | TRBV6-5 | TGTGCCAGCAGTTACTTACCCCAACAGGGCTACGAGCAGTACTTC | CASSYLPQQGYEQYF
14 | TRBD1 | TRBJ1-2 | few | TRBV19 | TGTGCCAGTAGTAGGGACAGGGGGCGCGCTGGCTACACCTTC | CASSRDRGRAGYTF
14 | . | TRBJ1-3 | . | TRBV6-5 | TGTGCCAGCAGTGTAGCAACCTCTGGAAACACCATATATTTT | CASSVATSGNTIYF
14 | TRBD1 | TRBJ1-4 | . | TRBV10-3 | TGTGCCATCAGTCCGGGACAGGCTGAGGAAAAACTGTTTTTT | CAISPGQAEEKLFF
16 | . | TRBJ1-1 | . | TRBV5-4 | TGTGCCAGCAGCTTGTCCCCCCGGAGTGTGAACACTGAAGCTTTCTTT | CASSLSPRSVNTEAFF
14 | TRBD1 | TRBJ1-4 | . | TRBV6-4 | TGTGCCAGCACCCAAGACAGGGCGCCTCGGAAACTGTTTTTT | CASTQDRAPRKLFF
14 | . | TRBJ2-7 | . | TRBV5-8 | TGTGCCAGCAGCCATCAGGGGATCGAATGGGAGCAGTACTTC | CASSHQGIEWEQYF
14 | TRBD2 | TRBJ2-3 | . | TRBV29-1 | TGCAGCGTCCCGACTAGCGGGGACACAGATACGCAGTATTTT | CSVPTSGDTDTQYF
12 | . | TRBJ1-1 | . | TRBV10-2 | TGCGCCAGCAGTGCCCTCGGGGGGCGGGCTTTCTTT | CASSALGGRAFF
13 | . | TRBJ2-4 | few | TRBV5-6 | TGTGCCAGCAGCTTGTGGAGCGACAGGTTTCAGTACTTC | CASSLWSDRFQYF
15 | . | TRBJ2-4 | . | TRBV29-1 | TGCAGCGTCCAAATGGACAGTTTAGCCAAAAACATTCAGTACTTC | CSVQMDSLAKNIQYF
11 | TRBD2 | TRBJ2-1 | . | TRBV20-1 | TGCAGAGTAGCGGGAGACTATGAGCAGTTCTTC | CRVAGDYEQFF
16 | TRBD2 | TRBJ2-7 | . | TRBV4-1 | TGCGCCAGCAGCGGGCTAGCGGGAGCTCCGTCCTACGAGCAGTACTTC | CASSGLAGAPSYEQYF
14 | TRBD1 | TRBJ1-1 | . | TRBV6-1 | TGTGCCAGCAGTGCTTGGGACAGGGGGACTGAAGCTTTCTTT | CASSAWDRGTEAFF
17 | TRBD1 | TRBJ2-1 | . | TRBV7-9 | TGTGCCAGCAGCCCGCGGACAGGGGCCAGCTCCTACAATGAGCAGTTCTTC | CASSPRTGASSYNEQFF
15 | TRBD1 | TRBJ2-3 | . | TRBV5-1 | TGCGCCAGCAGCTCGCGTCCCGACAGGGCCGATACGCAGTATTTT | CASSSRPDRADTQYF
16 | TRBD2 | TRBJ2-2 | . | TRBV18 | TGTGCCAGCTCACCACTCCTAGCGGGGACTACCGGGGAGCTGTTTTTT | CASSPLLAGTTGELFF
15 | . | TRBJ2-5 | . | TRBV19 | TGTGCCAGTAGTATAGGCGGGACCGCGGGAGAGACCCAGTACTTC | CASSIGGTAGETQYF